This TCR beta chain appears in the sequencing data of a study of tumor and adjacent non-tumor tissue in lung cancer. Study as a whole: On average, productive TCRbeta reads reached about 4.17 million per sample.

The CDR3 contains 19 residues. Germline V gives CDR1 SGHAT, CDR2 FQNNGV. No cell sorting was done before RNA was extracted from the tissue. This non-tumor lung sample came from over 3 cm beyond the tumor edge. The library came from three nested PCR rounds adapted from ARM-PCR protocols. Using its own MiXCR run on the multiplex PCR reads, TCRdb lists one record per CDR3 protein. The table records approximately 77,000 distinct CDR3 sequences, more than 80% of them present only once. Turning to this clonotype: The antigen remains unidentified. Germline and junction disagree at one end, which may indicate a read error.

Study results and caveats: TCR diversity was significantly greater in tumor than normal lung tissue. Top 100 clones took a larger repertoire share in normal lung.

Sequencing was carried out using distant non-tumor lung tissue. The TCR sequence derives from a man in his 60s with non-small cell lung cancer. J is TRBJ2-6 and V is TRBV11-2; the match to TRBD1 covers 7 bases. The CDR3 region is CVSSLIPKDRPSGANVMTF. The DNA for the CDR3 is TGTGTCAGCAGCTTAATTCCAAAGGACAGGCCCTCTGGGGCCAACGTCATGACTTTC.